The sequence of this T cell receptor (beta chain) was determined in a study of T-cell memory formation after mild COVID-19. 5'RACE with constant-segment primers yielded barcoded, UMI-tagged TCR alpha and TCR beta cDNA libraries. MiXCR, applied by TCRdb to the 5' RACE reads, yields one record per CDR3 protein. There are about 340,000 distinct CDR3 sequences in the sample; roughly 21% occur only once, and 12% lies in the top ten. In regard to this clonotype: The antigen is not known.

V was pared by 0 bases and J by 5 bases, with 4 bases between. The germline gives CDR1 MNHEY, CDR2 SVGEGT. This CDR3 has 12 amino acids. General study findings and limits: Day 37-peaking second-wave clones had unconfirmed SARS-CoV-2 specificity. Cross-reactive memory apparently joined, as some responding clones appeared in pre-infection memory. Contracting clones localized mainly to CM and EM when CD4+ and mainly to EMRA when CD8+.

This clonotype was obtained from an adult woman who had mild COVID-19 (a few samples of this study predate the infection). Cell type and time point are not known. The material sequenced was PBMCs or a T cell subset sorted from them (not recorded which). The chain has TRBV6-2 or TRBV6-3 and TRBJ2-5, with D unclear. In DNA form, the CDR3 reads TGTGCCAGCAGTTACTCGACCGAGACCCAGTACTTC. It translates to CASSYSTETQYF.